This passage covers 5 T cell receptor beta chains from one sample sequenced in a study of cytomegalovirus exposure and HLA in healthy donors (dated by TCRdb to 2016 to 2017). The receptor library was made with the immunoSEQ multiplex PCR assay. The multiplex PCR relied on a mix of 60 forward primers for TCR Vbeta segments and 13 reverse primers for TCR Jbeta segments. In its TCRdb copy, this immuneACCESS table keeps in-frame sequences only and misses some clones. Where compared with another copy, unresolved V genes explain less than half of these, and the others have no known cause. For this sample there are about 37,000 clones; around 81% appear just once. The biggest ten clones account for approximately 8.5% of the sample. The sample comprised PBMCs. These receptor sequences come from a woman between 40 and 50 years old in good health and CMV-seronegative.

The chain combines TRBV7-2 with TRBJ1-1; possible D gene TRBD1, 6 bases. Germline assignment: CDR1 SGHTA and CDR2 FQGNSA. The CDR3 runs 12 residues. Trimming removed 4 bases from V and 4 bases from J, with 7 bases in between. The CDR3 spells CASSSDSTEAFF. The CDR3 coding sequence is TGTGCCAGCAGCTCGGACAGCACTGAAGCTTTCTTT. Full variable domain (rest looked up from reference TRBV7-2 and TRBJ1-1): GAGVSQSPSNKVTEKGKDVELRCDPISGHTALYWYRQSLGQGLEFLIYFQGNSAPDKSGLPSDRFSAERTGGSVSTLTIQRTQQEDSAVYLCASSSDSTEAFFGQGTRLTVV.

The chain is built from TRBV19 and TRBJ2-1, with TRBD1 matching over 9 bases. Trimming at V came to 8 bases and at J to 2 bases, leaving 10 bases not matched to a gene. The CDR3 sequence is 16 residues long. CDR1 is LNHDA and CDR2 is SQIVND in the germline V gene (reference sequence). CDR3 sequence (DNA): TGTGCCAGTTCCGGGACAGGGCTACGCGCCTACAATGAGCAGTTCTTC. Translating it yields CASSGTGLRAYNEQFF.

V gene TRBV28 combines with J gene TRBJ1-1; 7 nucleotides match TRBD1. The CDR3 is made up of 12 amino acids. Losses at the gene ends were 8 bases for V and 7 bases for J; bases not matched to a gene: 7. Germline lookup yields CDR1 MDHEN and CDR2 SYDVKM. CDR3 in amino acids: CASRRGGGEAFF. In nucleotides, the CDR3 is TGTGCCAGCCGTCGAGGGGGCGGTGAAGCTTTCTTT.

The genes are TRBV9 and TRBJ1-4; D perhaps matches TRBD1 (5 bases). The CDR3 has 16 amino acids. V was trimmed by 3 bases and J by 4 bases, leaving 16 bases between them. Germline V gene lookup returns CDR1 SGDLS and CDR2 YYNGEE. This CDR3 is CASSEGSRAVNEKLFF. The CDR3 DNA follows: TGTGCCAGCAGCGAAGGAAGCAGGGCCGTTAATGAAAAACTGTTTTTT.

The chain uses TRBV6-6 and TRBJ1-1, with TRBD1 matching over 9 bases. The junction had 5 bases not matched to a gene; V was cut back by 5 bases and J by 1 base. The CDR3 has 15 amino acids. Per the germline V gene, CDR1 is MNHNY and CDR2 is SVGAGI (reference sequence). The CDR3 spells CASSPGQGANTEAFF. The CDR3 bases are TGTGCCAGCAGTCCGGGACAGGGAGCGAACACTGAAGCTTTCTTT.